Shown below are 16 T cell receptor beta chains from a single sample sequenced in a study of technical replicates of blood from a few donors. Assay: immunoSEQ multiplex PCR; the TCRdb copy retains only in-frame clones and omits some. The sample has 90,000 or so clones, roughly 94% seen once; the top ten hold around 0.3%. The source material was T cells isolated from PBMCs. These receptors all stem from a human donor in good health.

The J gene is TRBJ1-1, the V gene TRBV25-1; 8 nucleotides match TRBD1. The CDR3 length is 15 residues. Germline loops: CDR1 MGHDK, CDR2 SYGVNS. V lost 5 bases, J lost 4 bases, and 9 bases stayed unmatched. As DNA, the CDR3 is TGTGCCAGCAGTCTTTTGGACAGGGCCATCACTGAAGCTTTCTTT. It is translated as CASSLLDRAITEAFF. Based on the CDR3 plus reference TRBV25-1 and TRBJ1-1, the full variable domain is EADIYQTPRYLVIGTGKKITLECSQTMGHDKMYWYQQDPGMELHLIHYSYGVNSTEKGDLSSESTVSRIRTEHFPLTLESARPSHTSQYLCASSLLDRAITEAFFGQGTRLTVV.

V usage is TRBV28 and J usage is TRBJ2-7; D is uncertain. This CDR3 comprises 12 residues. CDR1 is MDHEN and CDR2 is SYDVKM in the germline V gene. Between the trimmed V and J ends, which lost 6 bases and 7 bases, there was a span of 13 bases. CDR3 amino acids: CASSEVGKEQYF. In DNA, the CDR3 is TGTGCCAGCAGCGAGGTGGGTAAAGAGCAGTACTTC.

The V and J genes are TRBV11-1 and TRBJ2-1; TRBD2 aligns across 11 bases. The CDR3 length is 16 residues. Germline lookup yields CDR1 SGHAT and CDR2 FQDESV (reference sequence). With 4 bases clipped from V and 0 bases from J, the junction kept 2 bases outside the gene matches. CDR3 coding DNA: TGTGCCAGCAGCTCAGGGACTAGCGGCTCCTACAATGAGCAGTTCTTC. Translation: CASSSGTSGSYNEQFF.

This CDR3 reads CASSEATGGGNTIYF. The CDR3 DNA reads as TGTGCCAGCAGTGAAGCGACAGGGGGCGGAAACACCATATATTTT. This chain joins TRBV6-1 and TRBJ1-3; 10 nucleotides agree with TRBD1. The CDR3 contains 15 residues. The trim removed 0 bases at V and 4 bases at J, leaving 0 bases unmatched. The V gene's germline CDR1 is MNHNS and CDR2 SASEGT.

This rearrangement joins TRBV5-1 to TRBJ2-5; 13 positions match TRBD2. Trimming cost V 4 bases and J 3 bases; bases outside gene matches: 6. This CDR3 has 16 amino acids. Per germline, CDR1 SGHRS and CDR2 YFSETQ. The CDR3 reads CASSPWTSGSEETQYF. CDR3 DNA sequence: TGCGCCAGCAGCCCCTGGACTAGCGGGAGTGAAGAGACCCAGTACTTC.

In nucleotides, the CDR3 is TGTGCCAGCAGTCGGCGGTTTAGTGTGGTCTCCTACGAGCAGTACTTC. It is translated as CASSRRFSVVSYEQYF. This sequence joins TRBV27 and TRBJ2-7; unclear D gene. Trimming stripped 5 bases from V and 0 bases from J, with 17 bases between. The CDR3 has 16 residues. CDR1 is MNHEY, CDR2 SMNVEV, per germline (reference sequence).

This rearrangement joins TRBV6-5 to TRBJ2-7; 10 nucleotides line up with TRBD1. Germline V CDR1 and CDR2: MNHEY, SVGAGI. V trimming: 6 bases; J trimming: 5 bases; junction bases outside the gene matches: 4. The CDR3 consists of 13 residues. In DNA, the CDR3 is TGTGCCAGCAGGACAGGGGGCGGGAACGAGCAGTACTTC. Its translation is CASRTGGGNEQYF.

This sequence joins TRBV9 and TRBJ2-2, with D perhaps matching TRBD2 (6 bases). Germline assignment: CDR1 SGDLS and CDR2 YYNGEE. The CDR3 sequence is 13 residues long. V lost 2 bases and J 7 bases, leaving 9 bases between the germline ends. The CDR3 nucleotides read TGTGCCAGCAGCGTTAGGCGGGGCGGGGAGCTGTTTTTT. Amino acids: CASSVRRGGELFF.

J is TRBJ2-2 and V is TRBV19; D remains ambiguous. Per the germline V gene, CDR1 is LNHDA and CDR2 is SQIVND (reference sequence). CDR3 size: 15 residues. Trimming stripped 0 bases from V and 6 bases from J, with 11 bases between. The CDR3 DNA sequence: TGTGCCAGTAGTATAGATCAAGTATCAGCCGGGGAGCTGTTTTTT. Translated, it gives CASSIDQVSAGELFF.

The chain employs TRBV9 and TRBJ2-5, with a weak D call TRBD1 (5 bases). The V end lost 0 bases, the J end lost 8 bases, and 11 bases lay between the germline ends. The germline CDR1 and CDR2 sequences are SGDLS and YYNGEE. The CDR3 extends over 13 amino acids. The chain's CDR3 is CASSVEGGATQYF. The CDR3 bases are TGTGCCAGCAGCGTAGAAGGTGGGGCTACCCAGTACTTC.

CDR3 in amino acids: CASSLDVTEQETQYF. The CDR3 bases are TGCGCCAGCAGCTTGGATGTGACGGAGCAAGAGACCCAGTACTTC. The chain is built from TRBV5-1 and TRBJ2-5; no definite D call. V lost 0 bases, J lost 2 bases, and 11 bases lay in between. This CDR3 comprises 15 residues. Germline-derived CDR1 and CDR2 are SGHRS and YFSETQ. Combining the CDR3 with reference TRBV5-1 and TRBJ2-5 gives the whole variable domain KAGVTQTPRYLIKTRGQQVTLSCSPISGHRSVSWYQQTPGQGLQFLFEYFSETQRNKGNFPGRFSGRQFSNSRSEMNVSTLELGDSALYLCASSLDVTEQETQYFGPGTRLLVL.

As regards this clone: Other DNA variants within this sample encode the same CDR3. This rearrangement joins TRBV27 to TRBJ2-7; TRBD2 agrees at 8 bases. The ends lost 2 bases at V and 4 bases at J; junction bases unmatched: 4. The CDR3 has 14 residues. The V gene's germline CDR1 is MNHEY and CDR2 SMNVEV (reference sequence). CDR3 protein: CASSLEREHYEQYF. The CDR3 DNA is TGTGCCAGCAGTTTAGAGCGGGAGCATTACGAGCAGTACTTC.

Written as DNA, the CDR3 is TGTGCCAGCAGCGGGGGTAGCGGGAGGGCCTATGCAGATACGCAGTATTTT. This codes for CASSGGSGRAYADTQYF. The rearrangement joins TRBV11-3 to TRBJ2-3; 11 nucleotides agree with TRBD2. V lost 5 bases and J lost 4; bases outside the gene matches: 11. The CDR3 sequence is 17 residues long. Looked up from germline, CDR1 is SGHNT and CDR2 is YENEEA.

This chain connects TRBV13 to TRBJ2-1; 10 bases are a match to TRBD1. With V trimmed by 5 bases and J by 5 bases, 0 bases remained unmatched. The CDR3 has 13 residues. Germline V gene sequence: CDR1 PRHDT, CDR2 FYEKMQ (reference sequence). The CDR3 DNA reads TGTGCCAGCAGCGGGACAGGGGACAATGAGCAGTTCTTC. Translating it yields CASSGTGDNEQFF.

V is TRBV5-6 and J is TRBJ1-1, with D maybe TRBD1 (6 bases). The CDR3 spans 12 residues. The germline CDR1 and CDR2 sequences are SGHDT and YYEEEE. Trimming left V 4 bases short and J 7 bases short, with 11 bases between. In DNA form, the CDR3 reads TGTGCCAGCAGCCTCACAGGGAGTGAAGCTTTCTTT. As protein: CASSLTGSEAFF.

The CDR3 loop reads CASSLLQGAHNEQFF. CDR3 DNA sequence: TGTGCCAGCAGCTTACTACAGGGGGCACACAATGAGCAGTTCTTC. V and J are TRBV7-9 and TRBJ2-1; 9 bases agree with TRBD1. CDR1 SEHNR and CDR2 FQNEAQ come from the germline V gene (reference sequence). CDR3 length equals 15 residues. The V segment lost 2 bases and the J segment 5 bases; nucleotides outside the gene matches: 4.